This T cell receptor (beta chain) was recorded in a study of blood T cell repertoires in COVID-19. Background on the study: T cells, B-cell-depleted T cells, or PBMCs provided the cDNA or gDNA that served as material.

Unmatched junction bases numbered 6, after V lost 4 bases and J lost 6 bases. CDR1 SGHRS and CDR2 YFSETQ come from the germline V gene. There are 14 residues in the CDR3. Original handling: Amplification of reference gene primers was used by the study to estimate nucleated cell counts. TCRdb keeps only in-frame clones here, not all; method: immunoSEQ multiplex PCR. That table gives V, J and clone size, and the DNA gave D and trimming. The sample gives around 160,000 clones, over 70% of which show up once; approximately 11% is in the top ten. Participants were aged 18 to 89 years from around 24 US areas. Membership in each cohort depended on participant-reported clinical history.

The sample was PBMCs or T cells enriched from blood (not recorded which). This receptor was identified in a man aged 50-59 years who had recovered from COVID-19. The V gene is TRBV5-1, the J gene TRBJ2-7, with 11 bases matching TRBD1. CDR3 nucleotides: TGCGCCAGCAGCCGGGACAGGGGGGACTCCGAGCAGTACTTC. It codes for CASSRDRGDSEQYF.